The 14 T cell receptor beta chains below were found in one sample sequenced in a study of neurological immune-mediated disorders. Via MiXCR, TCRdb re-called the 5' RACE reads, giving one row per CDR3 protein. Of 35,000 to 50,000 distinct CDR3 sequences listed, roughly 15% are singletons. Specimen: CD4+ T cells from blood. These receptor sequences come from a woman aged 55-75 years with HTLV-1-associated myelopathy (HAM/TSP).

This clonotype was detected ten times or more. The CDR3 here is CASSYSFGNTEAFF. The CDR3 DNA reads as TGTGCCAGCAGTTACTCATTTGGAAACACTGAAGCTTTCTTT. The chain uses TRBV6-5 and TRBJ1-1; unclear D gene. The germline gives CDR1 MNHEY, CDR2 SVGAGI. Trimming shortened V by 0 bases and J by 2 bases, and 7 bases separated the two germline ends. This CDR3 is built from 14 residues.

This clonotype was picked up many times. The genes are TRBV5-5 and TRBJ2-7; D uncertain. The CDR3 loop spans 14 amino acids. The germline V gene has CDR1 SGHKS and CDR2 YYEKEE (reference sequence). Trimming stripped 0 bases from V and 0 bases from J, with 7 bases between. The CDR3 sequence is CASSLDLRSYEQYF. Written as DNA, the CDR3 is TGTGCCAGCAGCTTGGACCTTCGCTCCTACGAGCAGTACTTC.

Ten or more counts support this clonotype. The chain links TRBV5-5 to TRBJ1-2; a weak D match, TRBD1 (6 bases). The CDR3 sequence is 16 residues long. The germline CDR1 and CDR2 sequences are SGHKS and YYEKEE (reference sequence). With 4 bases removed from V and 4 bases from J, the gap between germline ends came to 20 bases. The CDR3 region is CASSTAGTQVIYGYTF. The DNA of the CDR3 is TGTGCCAGCAGCACGGCAGGGACACAAGTGATCTATGGCTACACCTTC.

A remark on this clonotype: The junction differs from germline at one of its ends, possibly a read error. The chain has TRBV19 and TRBJ1-5; 7 bases fit TRBD1. The CDR3 covers 17 residues. The V gene's germline CDR1 is LNHDA and CDR2 SQIVND (reference sequence). In DNA form, the CDR3 reads TGTGCCAGTAGTTCCTGGGACAGTTCTTTAGCTGGACAGCCCCACCACTTT. Its protein is CASSSWDSSLAGQPHHF. Together with reference TRBV19 and TRBJ1-5, the CDR3 gives the full variable domain: DGGITQSPKYLFRKEGQNVTLSCEQNLNHDAMYWYRQDPGQGLRLIYYSQIVNDFQKGDIAEGYSVSREKKESFPLTVTSAQKNPTAFYLCASSSWDSSLAGQPHHFGDGTRLSIL.

This clonotype was picked up many times. The chain carries TRBV5-1 and TRBJ2-2; D assignment may be TRBD1 or TRBD2 (6 bases each). V was shortened by 0 bases and J by 4 bases, with 13 bases between the two germline ends. Germline V CDR1 and CDR2: SGHRS, YFSETQ. The CDR3 spans 16 residues. CDR3 sequence reads: CASSLVGGAGTGELFF. CDR3 nucleotide sequence: TGCGCCAGCAGCTTGGTCGGGGGCGCGGGCACCGGGGAGCTGTTTTTT.

This clonotype was seen ten or more times. The chain employs TRBV20-1 and TRBJ2-1, with 9 bases aligning to TRBD1. The CDR3 runs to 14 residues. CDR1 and CDR2 from the germline V gene are DFQATT and SNEGSKA (reference sequence). V was pared by 1 base and J by 7 bases, with 5 bases of the junction left unmatched. CDR3 DNA sequence: TGCAGTGCTAGAGCCGGGACAGGGTTAAATGAGCAGTTCTTC. It codes for CSARAGTGLNEQFF.

This clonotype was counted at least ten times. The chain couples TRBV6-6 to TRBJ1-2, with a possible D match to TRBD1 (5 bases). The CDR3 is 13 residues long. Germline assignment: CDR1 MNHNY and CDR2 SVGAGI (reference sequence). Trimming left V 2 bases short and J 7 bases short, with 11 bases between. CDR3 sequence reads: CASSYLREGGYTF. CDR3 coding DNA: TGTGCCAGCAGTTACCTCAGGGAGGGTGGCTACACCTTC.

This clonotype was observed many times. The chain couples TRBV5-1 to TRBJ2-3; D might be TRBD2 (6 bases). CDR1 and CDR2 from the germline V gene are SGHRS and YFSETQ. V gave up 4 bases and J gave up 1 base, with 19 bases separating them. This CDR3 contains 17 residues. The CDR3 is CASSPPYDGGGTDTQYF. The CDR3 DNA reads TGCGCCAGCAGCCCGCCTTACGACGGGGGAGGCACAGATACGCAGTATTTT.

This clonotype was seen repeatedly, ten times or more. The genes are TRBV10-3 and TRBJ2-3, with 11 nucleotides matching TRBD2. V trimming: 10 bases; J trimming: 0 bases; junction bases outside the gene matches: 3. This CDR3 has 14 amino acids. CDR1 is ENHRY and CDR2 is SYGVKD in the germline V gene. The CDR3 DNA reads as TGTGCCACTAGGACTAGCGGGAGCACAGATACGCAGTATTTT. Translating it yields CATRTSGSTDTQYF.

This clonotype was counted at least ten times. J is TRBJ1-4 and V is TRBV20-1, with D unresolved. With 7 bases removed from V and 8 bases from J, the gap between germline ends came to 14 bases. Germline assignment: CDR1 DFQATT and CDR2 SNEGSKA (reference sequence). The CDR3 is 12 residues long. CDR3: CSVRRIGEKLFF. Written as DNA, the CDR3 is TGCAGTGTACGAAGGATCGGCGAAAAACTGTTTTTT.

This clonotype was counted ten times or more. The chain is built from TRBV2 and TRBJ1-5; 12 bases align to TRBD1. Trimming cost V 4 bases and J 7 bases; bases outside gene matches: 5. Germline lookup yields CDR1 SNHLY and CDR2 FYNNEI. The CDR3 consists of 15 residues. CDR3 coding DNA: TGTGCCAGCAGTGGGGACAGGGGGCTCGGGCAGCCCCAGCATTTT. This sequence encodes CASSGDRGLGQPQHF.

This clonotype was counted at least ten times. The CDR3 reads CASSLQGRDSNQPQHF. CDR3 nucleotide sequence: TGCGCCAGCAGCTTGCAGGGACGGGATAGCAATCAGCCCCAGCATTTT. V usage is TRBV5-1 and J usage is TRBJ1-5; D is possibly TRBD1 (5 bases). The CDR3 length is 16 residues. With 1 base removed from V and 0 bases from J, the gap between germline ends came to 11 bases. Germline V gives CDR1 SGHRS, CDR2 YFSETQ.

Concerning this clonotype: This may be a read error, as it is one base from a much larger clone. CDR3 in amino acids: CASSNVGRGTEAFF. DNA for the CDR3: TGTGCCAGCAGCAATGTGGGCAGGGGCACTGAAGCTTTCTTT. The chain couples TRBV7-8 to TRBJ1-1; D possibly corresponds to TRBD1 (6 bases). Germline CDR1 SGHVS, CDR2 FQNEAQ. V gave up 5 bases and J gave up 4 bases, with 14 bases separating them. The CDR3 contains 14 residues.

This clonotype appeared a single time. The rearrangement joins TRBV4-1 to TRBJ1-1; 9 bases line up with TRBD1. Germline V gene lookup returns CDR1 MGHRA and CDR2 YSYEKL. Trimming at V came to 8 bases and at J to 7 bases, leaving 11 bases not matched to a gene. This CDR3 is built from 14 residues. CDR3 sequence: CASRQGTGRGEAFF. CDR3 DNA: TGCGCCAGCCGACAGGGGACAGGGAGGGGTGAAGCTTTCTTT.